This T cell receptor beta chain came from a study of T-cell reconstitution after alpha-beta-depleted transplantation in children. Study-wide results and limits: The authors attributed T-cell counts and diversity one year after transplant mostly to newly produced T cells. In patients about two months after transplant, alpha-beta T cells reportedly arose from several hundred expanded graft clones. After transplant, high TCRbeta diversity at day 60 in some patients arose from surviving recipient T cells and thymic progenitors.

The germline gives CDR1 SGHDT, CDR2 YYEEEE. The CDR3 runs 14 residues. Concerning this clonotype itself: As yet, its antigen is unknown. At one boundary the junction diverges from the germline segment, which might be a read error.

For TCRbeta, the library was prepared with unique molecular identifiers. One entry per CDR3 protein results from TCRdb running MiXCR on the PCR reads. The sample has 80,000 to 100,000 distinct CDR3 sequences; more than 20% are singletons. V is TRBV5-6 and J is TRBJ1-1; D is uncertain. The TCR sequence derives from a boy aged 2-9 years with acute lymphoblastic leukemia, due to receive a stem cell transplant. The sequencing here drew on PBMCs, taken before TCRalphabeta/CD19-depleted stem cell transplant. CDR3 DNA: TGTACCAGCAGCTATATAGAAGTGAACACTGAAGCTTTCTTT. Protein product: CTSSYIEVNTEAFF.